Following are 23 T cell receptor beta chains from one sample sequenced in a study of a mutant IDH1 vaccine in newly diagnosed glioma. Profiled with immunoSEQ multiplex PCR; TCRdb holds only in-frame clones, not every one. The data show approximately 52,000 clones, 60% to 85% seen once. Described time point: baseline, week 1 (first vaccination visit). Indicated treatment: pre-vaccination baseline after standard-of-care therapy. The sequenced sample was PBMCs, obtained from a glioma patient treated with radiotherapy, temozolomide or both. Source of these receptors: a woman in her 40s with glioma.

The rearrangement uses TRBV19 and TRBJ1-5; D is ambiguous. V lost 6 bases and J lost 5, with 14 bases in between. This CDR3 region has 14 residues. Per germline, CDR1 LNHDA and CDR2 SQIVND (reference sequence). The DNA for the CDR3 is TGTGCCAGTAGAGATTCGGACGGATATCAGCCCCAGCATTTT. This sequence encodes CASRDSDGYQPQHF.

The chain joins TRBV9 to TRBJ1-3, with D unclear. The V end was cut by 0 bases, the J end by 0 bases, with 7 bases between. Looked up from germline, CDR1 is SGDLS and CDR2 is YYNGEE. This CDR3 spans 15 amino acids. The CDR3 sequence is CASSVGSDSGNTIYF. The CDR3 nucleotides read TGTGCCAGCAGCGTAGGTAGCGACTCTGGAAACACCATATATTTT.

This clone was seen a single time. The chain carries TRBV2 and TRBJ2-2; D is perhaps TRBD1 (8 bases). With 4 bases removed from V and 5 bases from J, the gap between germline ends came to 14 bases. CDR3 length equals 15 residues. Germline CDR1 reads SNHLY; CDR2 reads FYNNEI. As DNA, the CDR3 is TGTGCCAGCAGTGTAACAGGGGGAGGGACCGGGGAGCTGTTTTTT. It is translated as CASSVTGGGTGELFF.

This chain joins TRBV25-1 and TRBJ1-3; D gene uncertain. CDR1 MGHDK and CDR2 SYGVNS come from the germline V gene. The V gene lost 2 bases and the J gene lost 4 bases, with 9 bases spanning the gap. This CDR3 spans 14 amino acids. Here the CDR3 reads CASSEIGRGNTIYF. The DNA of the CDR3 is TGTGCCAGCAGTGAAATCGGCAGGGGAAACACCATATATTTT.

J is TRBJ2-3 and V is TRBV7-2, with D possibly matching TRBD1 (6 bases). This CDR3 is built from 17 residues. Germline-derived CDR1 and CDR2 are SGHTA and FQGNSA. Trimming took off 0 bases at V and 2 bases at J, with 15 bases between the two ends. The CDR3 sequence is CASSLARTVGYTDTQYF. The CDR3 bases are TGTGCCAGCAGCTTAGCCAGGACAGTGGGGTACACAGATACGCAGTATTTT.

CDR3 in amino acids: CASSSRAYNEQFF. The CDR3 region has the DNA TGCGCCAGCAGCTCGCGGGCTTACAATGAGCAGTTCTTC. This chain connects TRBV4-1 to TRBJ2-1; TRBD2 might be the D (5 bases). Trimming shortened V by 5 bases and J by 4 bases, and 9 bases separated the two germline ends. CDR3 size: 13 residues. CDR1 is MGHRA and CDR2 is YSYEKL in the germline V gene.

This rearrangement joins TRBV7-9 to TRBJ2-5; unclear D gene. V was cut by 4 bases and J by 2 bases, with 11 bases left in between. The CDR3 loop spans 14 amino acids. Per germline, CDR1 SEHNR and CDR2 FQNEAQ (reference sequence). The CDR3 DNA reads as TGTGCCAGCAGCTCCCTTGGCCGGCAAGAGACCCAGTACTTC. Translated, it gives CASSSLGRQETQYF.

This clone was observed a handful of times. CDR3 DNA sequence: TGTGCCAGCAGCTCCGTACTAGCGGGGGGATTCAATGAGCAGTTCTTC. Translated: CASSSVLAGGFNEQFF. The chain links TRBV14 to TRBJ2-1; TRBD2 aligns across 12 bases. Germline CDR1 reads SGHDN; CDR2 reads FVKESK. The junction had 8 bases not matched to a gene; V was cut back by 5 bases and J by 6 bases. The CDR3 sequence is 16 residues long.

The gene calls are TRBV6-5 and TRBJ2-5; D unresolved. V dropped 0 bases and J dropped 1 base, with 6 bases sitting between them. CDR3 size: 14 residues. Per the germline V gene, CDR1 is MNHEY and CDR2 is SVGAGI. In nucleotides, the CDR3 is TGTGCCAGCAGTTACTCGGGCAGCCAAGAGACCCAGTACTTC. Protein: CASSYSGSQETQYF.

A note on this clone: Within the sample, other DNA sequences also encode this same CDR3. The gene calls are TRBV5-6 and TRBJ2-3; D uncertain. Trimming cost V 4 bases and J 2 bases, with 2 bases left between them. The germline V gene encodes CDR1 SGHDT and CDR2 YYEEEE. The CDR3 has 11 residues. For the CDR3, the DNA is TGTGCCAGCAGCCTCACAGATACGCAGTATTTT. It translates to CASSLTDTQYF.

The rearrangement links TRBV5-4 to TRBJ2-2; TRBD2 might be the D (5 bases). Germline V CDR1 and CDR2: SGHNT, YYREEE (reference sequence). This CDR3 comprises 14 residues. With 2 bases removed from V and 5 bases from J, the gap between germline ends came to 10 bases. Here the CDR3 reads CASSFGVETGELFF. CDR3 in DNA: TGTGCCAGCAGCTTCGGGGTAGAGACCGGGGAGCTGTTTTTT.

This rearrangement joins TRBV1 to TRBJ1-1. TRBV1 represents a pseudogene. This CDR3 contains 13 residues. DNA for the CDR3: TGCACCAGCAGTCGGGGGGGGGACACTGAAGCTTTCTTT. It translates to CTSSRGGDTEAFF.

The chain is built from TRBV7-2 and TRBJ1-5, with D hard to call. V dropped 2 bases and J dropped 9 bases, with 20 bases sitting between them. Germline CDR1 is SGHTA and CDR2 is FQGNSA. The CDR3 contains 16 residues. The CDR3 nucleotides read TGTGCCAGCAGCTTAAGTTTTAAGGACGTCCAGCGGCCCCAGCATTTT. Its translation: CASSLSFKDVQRPQHF. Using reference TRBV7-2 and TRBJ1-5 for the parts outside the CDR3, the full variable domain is GAGVSQSPSNKVTEKGKDVELRCDPISGHTALYWYRQSLGQGLEFLIYFQGNSAPDKSGLPSDRFSAERTGGSVSTLTIQRTQQEDSAVYLCASSLSFKDVQRPQHFGDGTRLSIL.

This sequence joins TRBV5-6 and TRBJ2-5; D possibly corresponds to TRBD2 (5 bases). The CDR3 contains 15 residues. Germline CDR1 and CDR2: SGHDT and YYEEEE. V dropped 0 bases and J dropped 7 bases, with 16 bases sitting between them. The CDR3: CASSLARTGFGTQYF. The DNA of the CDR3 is TGTGCCAGCAGCTTGGCCCGGACGGGGTTCGGGACCCAGTACTTC.

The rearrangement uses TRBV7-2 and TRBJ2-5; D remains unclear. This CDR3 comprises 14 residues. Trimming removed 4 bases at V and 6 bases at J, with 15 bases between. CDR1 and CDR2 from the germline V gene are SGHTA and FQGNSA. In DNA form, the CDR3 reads TGTGCCAGCAGCTCCCCCGGTAGAGAGAAGACCCAGTACTTC. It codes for CASSSPGREKTQYF.

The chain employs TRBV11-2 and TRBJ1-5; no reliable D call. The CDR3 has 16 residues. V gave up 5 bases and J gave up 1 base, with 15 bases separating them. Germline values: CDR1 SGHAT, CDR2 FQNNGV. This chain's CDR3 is CASSQGEGGSNQPQHF. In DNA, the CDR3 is TGTGCCAGCAGCCAAGGAGAGGGCGGGAGCAATCAGCCCCAGCATTTT.

CDR3 sequence (DNA): TGTGCCTGGAGTGTACTTCCGGACTCTGGAAACACCATATATTTT. It codes for CAWSVLPDSGNTIYF. The chain employs TRBV30 and TRBJ1-3; D not resolved. This CDR3 region has 15 residues. Germline V lookup: CDR1 GTSNPN, CDR2 SVGIG (reference sequence). Trimming removed 0 bases at V and 0 bases at J, with 9 bases between.

Here the CDR3 reads CASSVVGSDTQYF. The CDR3 coding sequence is TGTGCCAGCAGCGTAGTTGGCTCAGATACGCAGTATTTT. J is TRBJ2-3 and V is TRBV9; D is ambiguous. Trimming took off 0 bases at V and 4 bases at J, with 6 bases between the two ends. The CDR3 spans 13 residues. Per the germline V gene, CDR1 is SGDLS and CDR2 is YYNGEE.

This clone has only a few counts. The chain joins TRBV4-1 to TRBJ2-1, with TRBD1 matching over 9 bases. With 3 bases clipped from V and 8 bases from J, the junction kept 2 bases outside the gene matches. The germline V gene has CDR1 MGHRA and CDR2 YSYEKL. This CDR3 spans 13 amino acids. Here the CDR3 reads CASSQDRGDEQFF. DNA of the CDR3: TGCGCCAGCAGCCAGGACAGGGGCGATGAGCAGTTCTTC.

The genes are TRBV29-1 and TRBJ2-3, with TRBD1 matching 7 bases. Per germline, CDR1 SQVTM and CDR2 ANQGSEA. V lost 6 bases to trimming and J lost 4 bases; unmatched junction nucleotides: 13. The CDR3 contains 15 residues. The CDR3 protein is CSVSGGRVNPDTQYF. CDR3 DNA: TGCAGCGTATCAGGGGGAAGGGTTAATCCAGATACGCAGTATTTT.

CDR3 in DNA: TGTGCCAGCAGCTTCTCGAGGGAGACCGGGGAGCTGTTTTTT. Protein sequence: CASSFSRETGELFF. The V and J genes are TRBV7-2 and TRBJ2-2, with D possibly matching TRBD2 (5 bases). The CDR3 loop spans 14 amino acids. CDR1 SGHTA and CDR2 FQGNSA come from the germline V gene. V lost 3 bases, J lost 5 bases, and 10 bases lay in between.

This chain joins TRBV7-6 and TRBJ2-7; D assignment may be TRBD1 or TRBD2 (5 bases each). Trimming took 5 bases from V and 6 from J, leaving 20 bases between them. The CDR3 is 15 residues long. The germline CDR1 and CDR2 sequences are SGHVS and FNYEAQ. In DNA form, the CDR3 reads TGTGCCAGCAGCCCCTCGTTCGAAGAAGGGACCGAGCAGTACTTC. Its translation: CASSPSFEEGTEQYF.

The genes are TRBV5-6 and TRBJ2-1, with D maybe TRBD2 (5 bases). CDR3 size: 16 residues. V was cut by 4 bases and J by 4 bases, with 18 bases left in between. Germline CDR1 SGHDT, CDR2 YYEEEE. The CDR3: CASSRGWGGLYNEQFF. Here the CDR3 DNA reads TGTGCCAGCAGCCGAGGGTGGGGTGGGCTTTACAATGAGCAGTTCTTC. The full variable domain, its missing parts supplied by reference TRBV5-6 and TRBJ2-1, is DAGVTQSPTHLIKTRGQQVTLRCSPKSGHDTVSWYQQALGQGPQFIFQYYEEEERQRGNFPDRFSGHQFPNYSSELNVNALLLGDSALYLCASSRGWGGLYNEQFFGPGTRLTVL.